This T cell receptor (beta chain) was retrieved from a study of T cells after yellow fever vaccination. Study as a whole: Fractions of limited cellularity were prepared by means of SMART-Seq v4 Ultra Low Input. The study, taken as a whole, reports: A secondary response was less intense yet reached its peak sooner, at day 5 versus 15.

The CDR3 covers 17 residues. Trimming pared 5 bases from V and 7 bases from J, leaving 24 bases between. Using its own MiXCR run on the 5' RACE reads, TCRdb lists one record per CDR3 protein. The table lists 150,000 to 200,000 distinct CDR3 sequences, roughly 6.4% of them singletons. Worth noting for this clonotype: The antigen is unknown.

The V call is TRBV12-3 or TRBV12-4, the J call TRBJ2-1, with D tentatively TRBD2 (6 bases). This receptor was identified in a man younger than 35 who received the YFV17D yellow fever vaccine. Sample: CD4+ T cells sorted from PBMCs, taken on the day of the first yellow fever vaccination. CDR3 bases: TGTGCCAGCAGTCCCCGGGGGAGCCGAAGCATAGGGAATGAGCAGTTCTTC. This sequence encodes CASSPRGSRSIGNEQFF.